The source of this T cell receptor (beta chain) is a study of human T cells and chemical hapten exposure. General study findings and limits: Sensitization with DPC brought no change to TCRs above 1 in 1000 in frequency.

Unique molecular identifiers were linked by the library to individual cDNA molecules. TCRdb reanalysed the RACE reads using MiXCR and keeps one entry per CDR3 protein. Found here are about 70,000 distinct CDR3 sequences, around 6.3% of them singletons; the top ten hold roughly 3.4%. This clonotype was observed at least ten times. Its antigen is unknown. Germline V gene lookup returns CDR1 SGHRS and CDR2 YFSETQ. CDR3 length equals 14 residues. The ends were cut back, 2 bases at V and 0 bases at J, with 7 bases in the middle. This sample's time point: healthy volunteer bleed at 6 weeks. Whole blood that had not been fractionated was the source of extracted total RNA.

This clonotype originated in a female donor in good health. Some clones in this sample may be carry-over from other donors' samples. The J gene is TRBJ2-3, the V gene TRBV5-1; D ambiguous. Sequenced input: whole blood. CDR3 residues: CASSFETSTDTQYF. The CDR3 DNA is TGCGCCAGCAGCTTCGAAACCAGCACAGATACGCAGTATTTT.